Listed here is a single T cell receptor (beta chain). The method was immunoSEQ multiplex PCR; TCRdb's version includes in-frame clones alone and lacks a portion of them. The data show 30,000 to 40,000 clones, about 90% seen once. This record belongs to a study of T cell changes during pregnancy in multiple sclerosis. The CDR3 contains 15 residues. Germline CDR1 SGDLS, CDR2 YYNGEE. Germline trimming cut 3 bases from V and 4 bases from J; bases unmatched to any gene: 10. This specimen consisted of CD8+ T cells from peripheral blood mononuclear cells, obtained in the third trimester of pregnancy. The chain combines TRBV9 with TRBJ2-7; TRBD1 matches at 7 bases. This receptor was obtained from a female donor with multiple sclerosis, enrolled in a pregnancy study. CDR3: CASSATGALGYEQYF. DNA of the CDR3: TGTGCCAGCAGCGCCACAGGGGCTTTGGGGTACGAGCAGTACTTC.